The 27 T cell receptor beta chains given below trace back to one sample, sequenced in a study of blood T cell repertoires in COVID-19. Clones were sequenced by immunoSEQ multiplex PCR, and TCRdb holds only the in-frame ones, with some missing. The sample holds about 160,000 clones, 89% seen once. Sequencing input: peripheral blood. The receptors were sampled from a man aged 60 to 69 with acute or convalescent COVID-19.

The genes are TRBV2 and TRBJ1-2, with D possibly TRBD1 on 5 matching bases. V lost 3 bases and J 4 bases, leaving 6 bases between the germline ends. The V gene's germline CDR1 is SNHLY and CDR2 FYNNEI. The length of the CDR3 is 12 residues. This CDR3 reads CASSETAYGYTF. CDR3 coding DNA: TGTGCCAGCAGTGAGACAGCCTATGGCTACACCTTC.

The chain uses TRBV15 and TRBJ1-5; 7 bases agree with TRBD1. The length of the CDR3 is 13 residues. The V gene end was trimmed by 5 bases and the J gene end by 7 bases; junction bases not matched to a gene: 5. From germline, CDR1 is LNHNV and CDR2 YYDKDF (reference sequence). The chain's CDR3 is CATSLDRLQPQHF. In nucleotides, the CDR3 is TGTGCCACCAGCCTGGACAGGTTGCAGCCCCAGCATTTT.

The gene calls are TRBV6-5 and TRBJ1-2; TRBD1 agrees at 9 bases. This CDR3 contains 15 residues. J lost 5 bases, V lost 8 bases, and 12 bases had no gene match. The germline gives CDR1 MNHEY, CDR2 SVGAGI. CDR3 in DNA: TGTGCCAGCGGACAGGGGACCCAGACTCTATATGGCTACACCTTC. Encoded protein: CASGQGTQTLYGYTF.

V is TRBV7-2 and J is TRBJ1-3; weak D call: TRBD1 (6 bases). Germline loops: CDR1 SGHTA, CDR2 FQGNSA. Trimming cost V 1 base and J 0 bases, with 13 bases left between them. CDR3 size: 17 residues. CDR3 in DNA: TGTGCCAGCAGCTTAGGTGCAGGGGCGAGCTCTGGAAACACCATATATTTT. It specifies CASSLGAGASSGNTIYF. Drawing the rest from reference TRBV7-2 and TRBJ1-3, the complete variable domain is GAGVSQSPSNKVTEKGKDVELRCDPISGHTALYWYRQSLGQGLEFLIYFQGNSAPDKSGLPSDRFSAERTGGSVSTLTIQRTQQEDSAVYLCASSLGAGASSGNTIYFGEGSWLTVV.

The chain recombines TRBV19 with TRBJ1-1; 7 nucleotides line up with TRBD1. V was clipped by 10 bases and J by 0 bases; unmatched bases: 11. Germline CDR1 reads LNHDA; CDR2 reads SQIVND (reference sequence). This CDR3 is built from 15 residues. The DNA of the CDR3 is TGTGCCACCCGACGGCCGGGACAGATGAACACTGAAGCTTTCTTT. As protein: CATRRPGQMNTEAFF.

The J gene is TRBJ2-1, the V gene TRBV24-1; TRBD2 is a possible D gene (5 bases). V shed 9 bases and J shed 5 bases, with 7 bases lying between them. The CDR3 runs 11 residues. Germline V CDR1 and CDR2: KGHDR, SFDVKD. The CDR3 region is CATSSNNEQFF. The CDR3, as DNA: TGTGCCACCTCTAGCAACAATGAGCAGTTCTTC.

This chain links TRBV3-1 (or the pseudogene TRBV3-2) with TRBJ1-6, with a weak D call TRBD1 (5 bases). The CDR3 is 14 residues long. CDR1 is LGHDT and CDR2 is YNNKEL in the germline V gene (reference sequence). Trimming removed 5 bases at V and 6 bases at J, with 11 bases between. The CDR3 bases are TGTGCCAGCAGCATCAGGGAGGCTAATTCACCCCTCCACTTT. Translation gives CASSIREANSPLHF.

This chain joins TRBV6-2 or TRBV6-3 and TRBJ2-5; no firm D call. The length of the CDR3 is 15 residues. The germline V gene has CDR1 MNHEY and CDR2 SVGEGT. V was clipped by 0 bases and J by 5 bases, with 13 bases between them. CDR3 residues: CASSYSSRGSETQYF. The CDR3 coding sequence is TGTGCCAGCAGTTACTCGTCTCGCGGTTCGGAGACCCAGTACTTC.

The V gene is TRBV6-4, the J gene TRBJ1-2; D might be TRBD1 (5 bases). The CDR3 runs 11 residues. CDR1 MRHNA and CDR2 SNTAGT come from the germline V gene. V lost 2 bases and J 7 bases, leaving 5 bases between the germline ends. The CDR3 region has the DNA TGTGCCAGCAGTGACAGGGGTGGCTACACCTTC. Translated: CASSDRGGYTF.

This clone was seen just once. J is TRBJ2-1 and V is TRBV2; perhaps TRBD2 as D (6 bases). Germline values: CDR1 SNHLY, CDR2 FYNNEI. The CDR3 spans 11 residues. V was cut by 7 bases and J by 9 bases, with 10 bases left in between. CDR3 sequence reads: CASTFGGEQFF. The CDR3 DNA is TGTGCCAGCACATTCGGGGGTGAGCAGTTCTTC.

This chain joins TRBV11-2 and TRBJ2-5, with D tentatively TRBD1 (6 bases). The CDR3 extends over 13 amino acids. The germline V and J ends were trimmed by 3 bases and 3 bases, with 8 bases remaining between them. Germline-derived CDR1 and CDR2 are SGHAT and FQNNGV. CDR3: CASSLGAKETQYF. CDR3 coding DNA: TGTGCCAGCAGCTTGGGGGCGAAAGAGACCCAGTACTTC.

The chain recombines TRBV5-1 with TRBJ1-2; 8 positions agree with TRBD1. The CDR3 loop spans 15 amino acids. The V and J ends lost 3 bases and 5 bases, in that order; junction bases with no gene match: 9. Germline lookup yields CDR1 SGHRS and CDR2 YFSETQ. The CDR3 DNA follows: TGCGCCAGCAGCTCATTACAGGGGGGTGATTATGGCTACACCTTC. It yields the protein CASSSLQGGDYGYTF.

The V call is TRBV13, the J call TRBJ2-3; TRBD2 matches at 10 bases. V was clipped by 1 base and J by 6 bases; unmatched bases: 7. Per germline, CDR1 PRHDT and CDR2 FYEKMQ (reference sequence). This CDR3 comprises 16 residues. The CDR3 spells CASSLAQRGGLDTQYF. The DNA for the CDR3 is TGTGCCAGCAGCTTAGCCCAGCGGGGGGGGTTGGATACGCAGTATTTT. Based on the CDR3 plus reference TRBV13 and TRBJ2-3, the full variable domain is AAGVIQSPRHLIKEKRETATLKCYPIPRHDTVYWYQQGPGQDPQFLISFYEKMQSDKGSIPDRFSAQQFSDYHSELNMSSLELGDSALYFCASSLAQRGGLDTQYFGPGTRLTVL.

The chain recombines TRBV20-1 with TRBJ2-1; 7 bases agree with TRBD1. V trimming: 0 bases; J trimming: 10 bases; junction bases outside the gene matches: 0. This CDR3 has 11 amino acids. CDR1 and CDR2 (germline): DFQATT, SNEGSKA (reference sequence). CDR3 amino acids: CSAREGQEQFF. The DNA for the CDR3 is TGCAGTGCTAGAGAGGGACAGGAGCAGTTCTTC.

This chain uses TRBV11-2 with TRBJ2-7; 9 bases match TRBD1. Per germline, CDR1 SGHAT and CDR2 FQNNGV. The CDR3 length is 15 residues. The trim removed 2 bases at V and 3 bases at J, leaving 5 bases unmatched. Here the CDR3 DNA reads TGTGCCAGCAGCTTATTTTCGACAGGGGGCTACGAGCAGTACTTC. Translation gives CASSLFSTGGYEQYF.

Comments on this clone: Other DNA sequences of this sample code for an identical CDR3. The gene calls are TRBV11-2 and TRBJ1-1; TRBD1 might be the D (6 bases). The CDR3 runs 14 residues. V dropped 1 base and J dropped 2 bases, with 8 bases sitting between them. Germline V gives CDR1 SGHAT, CDR2 FQNNGV. CDR3 in DNA: TGTGCCAGCAGCTTAGTCAGGGGAAACACTGAAGCTTTCTTT. Encoded protein: CASSLVRGNTEAFF.

A single count supports this clone. CDR3 protein: CASSQIGGYGYTF. The CDR3, as DNA: TGTGCCAGCAGCCAAATAGGAGGGTATGGCTACACCTTC. The chain employs TRBV14 and TRBJ1-2; D unclear. This CDR3 comprises 13 residues. Per the germline V gene, CDR1 is SGHDN and CDR2 is FVKESK. Trimming took 2 bases from V and 5 from J, leaving 9 bases between them.

V gene TRBV2 combines with J gene TRBJ1-1, with D perhaps matching TRBD1 (5 bases). Germline lookup yields CDR1 SNHLY and CDR2 FYNNEI. This CDR3 has 14 residues. Trimming took off 6 bases at V and 5 bases at J, with 16 bases between the two ends. The CDR3 DNA reads TGTGCCAGCAGGGGACCCCGGGGGAGGACTGAAGCTTTCTTT. This gives the protein CASRGPRGRTEAFF. Variable domain in full (rest from reference TRBV2 and TRBJ1-1): EPEVTQTPSHQVTQMGQEVILRCVPISNHLYFYWYRQILGQKVEFLVSFYNNEISEKSEIFDDQFSVERPDGSNFTLKIRSTKLEDSAMYFCASRGPRGRTEAFFGQGTRLTVV.

The chain uses TRBV6-2 or TRBV6-3 and TRBJ2-5; perhaps TRBD2 as D (6 bases). V was trimmed by 5 bases and J by 1 base, leaving 17 bases between them. Germline assignment: CDR1 MNHEY and CDR2 SVGEGT. The CDR3 is 16 amino acids. In nucleotides, the CDR3 is TGTGCCAGCAGTGGATTTGGCGGGGAAAGCCAAGAGACCCAGTACTTC. This codes for CASSGFGGESQETQYF.

The chain carries TRBV9 and TRBJ1-2; 8 bases fit TRBD1. The CDR3 extends over 14 amino acids. Germline CDR1 reads SGDLS; CDR2 reads YYNGEE. The ends lost 4 bases at V and 7 bases at J; junction bases unmatched: 9. Here the CDR3 reads CASSSHRGEGGYTF. CDR3 in DNA: TGTGCCAGCAGCTCGCACAGGGGGGAGGGTGGCTACACCTTC. Combining the CDR3 with reference TRBV9 and TRBJ1-2 gives the whole variable domain DSGVTQTPKHLITATGQRVTLRCSPRSGDLSVYWYQQSLDQGLQFLIQYYNGEERAKGNILERFSAQQFPDLHSELNLSSLELGDSALYFCASSSHRGEGGYTFGSGTRLTVV.

V is TRBV19 and J is TRBJ1-5, with D maybe TRBD1 (5 bases). The germline CDR1 and CDR2 sequences are LNHDA and SQIVND (reference sequence). Trimming removed 1 base at V and 9 bases at J, with 7 bases between. The CDR3 sequence is 12 residues long. CDR3 loop: CASSIVQGPQHF. The CDR3 DNA reads TGTGCCAGTAGTATAGTTCAGGGGCCCCAGCATTTT.

The chain employs TRBV7-9 and TRBJ2-1; 8 bases are a match to TRBD1. The CDR3 has 15 residues. The V gene end was trimmed by 6 bases and the J gene end by 6 bases; junction bases not matched to a gene: 10. Germline loops: CDR1 SEHNR, CDR2 FQNEAQ (reference sequence). CDR3 residues: CASRVDRALSNEQFF. The DNA of the CDR3 is TGTGCCAGCAGAGTGGACAGGGCTCTGTCCAATGAGCAGTTCTTC.

The chain recombines TRBV7-2 with TRBJ1-6; 7 nucleotides line up with TRBD1. The CDR3 is made up of 16 amino acids. Germline CDR1 is SGHTA and CDR2 is FQGNSA. Trimming took 1 base from V and 2 from J; bases not matched to a gene: 2. CDR3 sequence (DNA): TGTGCCAGCAGCTTAGGACAGGGCGCCTATAATTCACCCCTCCACTTT. Residues: CASSLGQGAYNSPLHF.

This sequence joins TRBV18 and TRBJ2-1; 10 bases match TRBD2. The CDR3 is 15 residues long. Per the germline V gene, CDR1 is KGHSH and CDR2 is LQKENI. The junction had 5 bases not matched to a gene; V was cut back by 2 bases and J by 7 bases. This CDR3 reads CASSPATSGVNEQFF. The CDR3 bases are TGTGCCAGCTCACCAGCTACTAGCGGGGTAAATGAGCAGTTCTTC.

For the CDR3, the DNA is TGTGCCAGCAGCCCTTTCGAGGGGGGGCCTCAGAATGAGCAGTTCTTC. It yields the protein CASSPFEGGPQNEQFF. The V gene is TRBV6-2 or TRBV6-3, the J gene TRBJ2-1, with a possible D match to TRBD2 (7 bases). The germline CDR1 and CDR2 sequences are MNHEY and SVGEGT. V lost 6 bases to trimming and J lost 7 bases, with 22 bases between them. This CDR3 has 16 amino acids.

The rearrangement links TRBV2 to TRBJ1-6; tentatively, D is TRBD1 (5 bases). The V gene lost 3 bases and the J gene lost 8 bases, with 17 bases spanning the gap. The CDR3 length is 16 residues. Germline V CDR1 and CDR2: SNHLY, FYNNEI. The chain's CDR3 is CASSEAPGVRYSPLHF. CDR3 DNA sequence: TGTGCCAGCAGTGAGGCGCCGGGGGTCCGTTATTCACCCCTCCACTTT.

V and J are TRBV4-2 and TRBJ2-7; 8 nucleotides line up with TRBD1. Germline assignment: CDR1 LGHNA and CDR2 YNFKEQ. The junction had 9 bases not matched to a gene; V was cut back by 1 base and J by 7 bases. The CDR3 has 15 amino acids. The CDR3 region is CASSQAGQGAREQYF. Here the CDR3 DNA reads TGTGCCAGCAGCCAAGCCGGGCAGGGGGCAAGGGAGCAGTACTTC.